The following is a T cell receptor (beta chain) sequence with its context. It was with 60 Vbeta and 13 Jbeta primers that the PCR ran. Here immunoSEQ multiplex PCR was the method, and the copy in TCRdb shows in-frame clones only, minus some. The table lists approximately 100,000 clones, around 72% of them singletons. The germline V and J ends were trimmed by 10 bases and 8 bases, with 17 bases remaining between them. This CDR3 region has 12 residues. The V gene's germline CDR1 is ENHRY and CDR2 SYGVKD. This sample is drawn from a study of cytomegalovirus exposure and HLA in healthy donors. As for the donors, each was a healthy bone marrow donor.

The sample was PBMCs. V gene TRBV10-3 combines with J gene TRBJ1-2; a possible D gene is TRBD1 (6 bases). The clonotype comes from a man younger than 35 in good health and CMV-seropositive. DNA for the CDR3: TGTGCCACCCTAAGAGGGACATACGGCTACACCTTC. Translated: CATLRGTYGYTF.